These 14 T cell receptor beta chains came from one sample sequenced in a study of blood T cells in healthy people across ages. A sample-barcoded 5' primer and a J-beta primer mix were used in a second PCR of about 7 to 11 cycles. One entry per CDR3 protein, called by TCRdb with MiXCR from the 5' RACE reads. Of around 800,000 distinct CDR3 sequences in the sample, approximately 24% were seen once. These data also featured in a second study, about T cells of mothers and their children.

Sequencing was performed on blood. Receptor source: a boy between 5 and 17 years old in good health.

The V call is TRBV20-1, the J call TRBJ1-3, with D hard to call. This CDR3 is 12 amino acids long. Germline V gene data show CDR1 as DFQATT and CDR2 as SNEGSKA (reference sequence). Trimming shortened V by 0 bases and J by 2 bases, and 2 bases separated the two germline ends. Written as DNA, the CDR3 is TGCAGTGCTAGAGAAACTGGAAACACCATATATTTT. This encodes CSARETGNTIYF.

V gene TRBV4-1 combines with J gene TRBJ2-5, with a tentative D call TRBD2 (5 bases). CDR1 and CDR2 (germline): MGHRA, YSYEKL. V lost 2 bases and J 4 bases, leaving 14 bases between the germline ends. The CDR3 has 15 amino acids. CDR3: CASSQFMYAGETQYF. In DNA, the CDR3 is TGCGCCAGCAGCCAATTCATGTATGCGGGAGAGACCCAGTACTTC.

A few counts support this clonotype. The rearrangement joins TRBV12-3 or TRBV12-4 to TRBJ2-2; a weak D match, TRBD2 (5 bases). Trimming removed 6 bases at V and 3 bases at J, with 8 bases between. The CDR3 consists of 13 residues. CDR3 sequence (DNA): TGTGCCAGCAGCTCGGAGGACACCGGGGAGCTGTTTTTT. The encoded protein is CASSSEDTGELFF.

The chain combines TRBV5-1 with TRBJ2-5, with TRBD2 matching 9 bases. The ends lost 0 bases at V and 4 bases at J; junction bases unmatched: 13. Germline V gene data show CDR1 as SGHRS and CDR2 as YFSETQ. The CDR3 totals 18 residues. CDR3 DNA sequence: TGCGCCAGCAGCTTGGGGATTTTAGCGGGGGATTTCGCAGAGACCCAGTACTTC. Its translation is CASSLGILAGDFAETQYF.

This chain joins TRBV5-4 and TRBJ2-5; weak D call: TRBD1 (6 bases). Germline assignment: CDR1 SGHNT and CDR2 YYREEE (reference sequence). The germline V and J ends were trimmed by 6 bases and 0 bases, with 18 bases remaining between them. The CDR3 contains 16 residues. The CDR3 sequence is CASTPGQPGHQETQYF. The CDR3 coding sequence is TGTGCCAGCACCCCGGGACAACCGGGGCACCAAGAGACCCAGTACTTC.

V gene TRBV12-5 combines with J gene TRBJ2-3, with 8 bases aligning to TRBD2. The junction had 7 bases not matched to a gene; V was cut back by 4 bases and J by 4 bases. The germline V gene encodes CDR1 LGHNT and CDR2 FRNRAP. The length of the CDR3 is 15 residues. The CDR3 DNA sequence: TGTGCTAGTGGTTCCCCGGGACTAGATGCAGATACGCAGTATTTT. This encodes CASGSPGLDADTQYF.

A few counts support this clonotype. The rearrangement links TRBV5-1 to TRBJ2-5; 7 positions agree with TRBD1. The CDR3 sequence is 14 residues long. Germline assignment: CDR1 SGHRS and CDR2 YFSETQ. Losses at the gene ends were 3 bases for V and 7 bases for J; bases not matched to a gene: 9. This CDR3 is CASSYEQGPGTQYF. The CDR3 DNA is TGCGCCAGCAGCTACGAACAGGGGCCAGGGACCCAGTACTTC.

This chain links TRBV20-1 with TRBJ2-2, with 11 bases fitting TRBD2. The germline V gene has CDR1 DFQATT and CDR2 SNEGSKA (reference sequence). The CDR3 is 16 amino acids. The V and J ends lost 0 bases and 5 bases, in that order; junction bases with no gene match: 5. CDR3 protein: CSARDWGTSGTGELFF. In nucleotides, the CDR3 is TGCAGTGCTAGAGATTGGGGGACTAGCGGAACCGGGGAGCTGTTTTTT.

This clonotype has only a few counts. The chain links TRBV12-3 or TRBV12-4 to TRBJ2-6; D not resolved. The CDR3 spans 14 residues. Between the trimmed V and J ends, which lost 8 bases and 5 bases, there was a span of 13 bases. The CDR3 spells CASVSWERANVLTF. DNA of the CDR3: TGTGCCAGCGTCTCTTGGGAAAGGGCCAACGTCCTGACTTTC.

The CDR3 region has the DNA TGTGCCAGCAGTTTAAAGGGTCGAATAGCCAAAAACATTCAGTACTTC. Its translation: CASSLKGRIAKNIQYF. The genes are TRBV28 and TRBJ2-4; the D is unclear. Trimming cost V 2 bases and J 0 bases, with 11 bases left between them. Per germline, CDR1 MDHEN and CDR2 SYDVKM. This CDR3 has 16 amino acids.

This clonotype has a single count. At one of its ends the junction is not consistent with the germline gene, which may arise from a read error. The rearrangement links TRBV20-1 to TRBJ1-2; TRBD1 is a possible D gene (5 bases). The CDR3 loop spans 12 amino acids. Germline values: CDR1 DFQATT, CDR2 SNEGSKA (reference sequence). The CDR3 nucleotides read TGCAGTGTTAGAGTTGGGGGTGGTGGCTACACCTTC. Amino acid sequence: CSVRVGGGGYTF.

This clonotype was observed a few times. The chain recombines TRBV12-3 or TRBV12-4 with TRBJ1-2; D is perhaps TRBD1 (6 bases). The CDR3 length is 15 residues. V was trimmed by 2 bases and J by 2 bases, leaving 12 bases between them. The CDR3, as DNA: TGTGCCAGCAGTTTATGGGACATCCCGAACTATGGCTACACCTTC. This codes for CASSLWDIPNYGYTF.

This clonotype has a handful of counts. The chain joins TRBV4-1 to TRBJ1-2; no definite D call. Germline V lookup: CDR1 MGHRA, CDR2 YSYEKL. CDR3 length equals 14 residues. Trimming took off 7 bases at V and 7 bases at J, with 19 bases between the two ends. The DNA for the CDR3 is TGCGCCAGCATGGGAGTAGGGAGCCTTGGTGGCTACACCTTC. Its translation is CASMGVGSLGGYTF.

The rearrangement links TRBV29-1 to TRBJ1-4, with unresolved D. The V and J ends lost 4 bases and 5 bases respectively, with 14 bases between them. This CDR3 contains 14 residues. The germline V gene has CDR1 SQVTM and CDR2 ANQGSEA. The CDR3 spells CSVGRASGNEKLFF. In nucleotides, the CDR3 is TGCAGCGTTGGCCGGGCCAGCGGAAATGAAAAACTGTTTTTT.